The 30 T cell receptor beta chains below were found in one sample sequenced in a study of OX40 agonist ivuxolimab in advanced cancers. Method: immunoSEQ multiplex PCR; TCRdb's copy keeps in-frame clones and lacks some. This table holds 60,000 to 100,000 clones, roughly 90% found once. The source was CD4+ or CD8+ T cells sorted from blood, collected in a trial of the OX40 agonist ivuxolimab. The receptor source for this set is an adult with an advanced solid tumor such as melanoma, head and neck, liver or kidney cancer.

This sequence joins TRBV9 and TRBJ1-4; a possible D gene is TRBD1 (6 bases). Per the germline V gene, CDR1 is SGDLS and CDR2 is YYNGEE. V lost 4 bases and J 2 bases, leaving 12 bases between the germline ends. CDR3 size: 15 residues. CDR3 region: CASSPRDNTNEKLFF. The CDR3 nucleotides read TGTGCCAGCAGCCCCAGGGACAATACTAATGAAAAACTGTTTTTT.

The rearrangement joins TRBV10-3 to TRBJ1-5, with TRBD1 identical over 8 bases. CDR3 length equals 16 residues. Unmatched junction bases numbered 4, after V lost 3 bases and J lost 0 bases. Germline CDR1 reads ENHRY; CDR2 reads SYGVKD. CDR3 sequence (DNA): TGTGCCATCAGTGAAGGGACAGGACTTAGCAATCAGCCCCAGCATTTT. This gives the protein CAISEGTGLSNQPQHF.

The V gene is TRBV25-1, the J gene TRBJ1-4, with 7 bases that match TRBD1. The CDR3 covers 14 residues. V trimming: 5 bases; J trimming: 7 bases; junction bases outside the gene matches: 7. CDR1 is MGHDK, CDR2 SYGVNS, per germline. CDR3 in amino acids: CASSKGGAGEKLFF. In nucleotides, the CDR3 is TGTGCCAGCAGTAAAGGGGGCGCCGGTGAAAAACTGTTTTTT.

This clone is a singleton in its sample. J is TRBJ2-3 and V is TRBV11-3; tentatively, D is TRBD1 or TRBD2 (6 bases each). V lost 5 bases and J lost 4, with 19 bases in between. This CDR3 spans 16 amino acids. The germline gives CDR1 SGHNT, CDR2 YENEEA. The CDR3 nucleotides read TGTGCCAGCAGCCCCGGGCAGGGGCGGGGCCCAGATACGCAGTATTTT. The encoded protein is CASSPGQGRGPDTQYF.

This chain uses TRBV7-8 with TRBJ1-1; D perhaps matches TRBD1 (6 bases). The CDR3 consists of 16 residues. V was shortened by 5 bases and J by 3 bases, with 19 bases between the two germline ends. Germline CDR1 reads SGHVS; CDR2 reads FQNEAQ. The CDR3 loop reads CASSKGRGIGYTEAFF. The CDR3 DNA is TGTGCCAGCAGCAAAGGCAGGGGCATAGGGTACACTGAAGCTTTCTTT.

The chain has TRBV7-8 and TRBJ2-1; 7 nucleotides line up with TRBD2. The CDR3 has 16 amino acids. The V and J ends lost 3 bases and 3 bases, in that order; junction bases with no gene match: 8. Germline CDR1 SGHVS, CDR2 FQNEAQ. The CDR3 reads CASSFSSGTNYNEQFF. CDR3 bases: TGTGCCAGCAGCTTCAGCAGCGGGACCAACTACAATGAGCAGTTCTTC.

The chain employs TRBV6-5 and TRBJ2-7, with TRBD2 identical over 7 bases. Germline V gene data show CDR1 as MNHEY and CDR2 as SVGAGI. After removal of 2 bases from V and 6 bases from J, the junction contained 10 bases not matched to a gene. The CDR3 is 15 residues long. This CDR3 is CASSYGSGAVLEQYF. As DNA, the CDR3 is TGTGCCAGCAGTTACGGGAGCGGGGCCGTTCTCGAGCAGTACTTC.

The chain is built from TRBV11-2 and TRBJ2-7, with TRBD1 matching 7 bases. This CDR3 has 15 residues. With 5 bases clipped from V and 3 bases from J, the junction kept 10 bases outside the gene matches. Germline CDR1 reads SGHAT; CDR2 reads FQNNGV. Here the CDR3 reads CASSRRQGVVYEQYF. CDR3 nucleotides: TGTGCCAGCAGCCGGCGACAGGGAGTGGTCTACGAGCAGTACTTC. Variable domain in full (rest from reference TRBV11-2 and TRBJ2-7): EAGVAQSPRYKIIEKRQSVAFWCNPISGHATLYWYQQILGQGPKLLIQFQNNGVVDDSQLPKDRFSAERLKGVDSTLKIQPAKLEDSAVYLCASSRRQGVVYEQYFGPGTRLTVT.

The chain links TRBV28 to TRBJ2-1; 13 nucleotides match TRBD2. V lost 6 bases and J lost 15; bases outside the gene matches: 14. The CDR3 is 15 residues long. Looked up from germline, CDR1 is MDHEN and CDR2 is SYDVKM. CDR3 nucleotides: TGTGCCAGCAGCCCCAGGACTAGCGGGAGACAAAAGGGGTTCTTC. The encoded protein is CASSPRTSGRQKGFF.

In this sample, this clone turned up once. One junction end does not reproduce the germline sequence, and a read error may be involved. V is TRBV16 and J is TRBJ2-7; 8 bases fit TRBD1. The CDR3 runs 15 residues. Germline-derived CDR1 and CDR2 are KGHSY and FQNENV. The CDR3 here is CAGSTLDRAFYEQYF. The CDR3 DNA reads TGTGCCGGCAGCACCCTGGACAGGGCGTTCTACGAGCAGTACTTC.

This clone has a single count. The V call is TRBV28, the J call TRBJ1-2, with a possible D match to TRBD1 (6 bases). Germline loops: CDR1 MDHEN, CDR2 SYDVKM. The CDR3 sequence is 15 residues long. The V gene lost 5 bases and the J gene lost 6 bases, with 19 bases spanning the gap. The CDR3 DNA sequence: TGTGCCAGCAGTCCCCGGGGGTGGGGGGCGGATGGCTACACCTTC. Residues: CASSPRGWGADGYTF.

The V gene is TRBV11-2, the J gene TRBJ2-5, with D hard to call. The CDR3 is made up of 13 amino acids. V gave up 0 bases and J gave up 2 bases, with 4 bases separating them. Per germline, CDR1 SGHAT and CDR2 FQNNGV. The CDR3 reads CASSLDLQETQYF. CDR3 DNA: TGTGCCAGCAGCTTAGACCTTCAAGAGACCCAGTACTTC.

This sequence joins TRBV29-1 and TRBJ2-1, with TRBD2 matching 11 bases. Germline values: CDR1 SQVTM, CDR2 ANQGSEA. V lost 3 bases to trimming and J lost 6 bases; unmatched junction nucleotides: 10. The length of the CDR3 is 16 residues. The CDR3 is CSVDPASGGWGNEQFF. Written as DNA, the CDR3 is TGCAGCGTTGATCCGGCTAGCGGGGGGTGGGGCAATGAGCAGTTCTTC.

This chain links TRBV10-3 with TRBJ2-7; 9 bases are a match to TRBD1. Germline CDR1 and CDR2: ENHRY and SYGVKD. The CDR3 sequence is 14 residues long. V lost 6 bases and J lost 2; bases outside the gene matches: 5. CDR3 nucleotides: TGTGCCATCAGCCGACGGGACAGGGCCTACGAGCAGTACTTC. Amino acids: CAISRRDRAYEQYF.

The rearrangement uses TRBV7-2 and TRBJ2-1, with D perhaps given as TRBD1 or TRBD2 (7 bases each). Trimming shortened V by 4 bases and J by 7 bases, and 23 bases separated the two germline ends. CDR3 length equals 17 residues. The germline V gene has CDR1 SGHTA and CDR2 FQGNSA. The DNA for the CDR3 is TGTGCCAGCAGCTCCCCCAGGGGGGGAGGGCCTCGGAATGAGCAGTTCTTC. This sequence encodes CASSSPRGGGPRNEQFF.

The genes are TRBV15 and TRBJ1-2; the match to TRBD1 covers 7 bases. V shed 0 bases, J shed 6 bases, and the junction held 4 bases outside the gene matches. CDR3 size: 14 residues. Per germline, CDR1 LNHNV and CDR2 YYDKDF (reference sequence). CDR3 sequence (DNA): TGTGCCACCAGCAGAGATCTACAGGGGAATGGCTACACCTTC. Translating it yields CATSRDLQGNGYTF.

V is TRBV7-9 and J is TRBJ2-2; D ambiguous. V was shortened by 3 bases and J by 6 bases, with 8 bases between the two germline ends. Germline loops: CDR1 SEHNR, CDR2 FQNEAQ (reference sequence). The CDR3 sequence is 13 residues long. CDR3 nucleotide sequence: TGTGCCAGCAGCTTGCATGGCCCCGGGGAGCTGTTTTTT. It specifies CASSLHGPGELFF.

The chain recombines TRBV2 with TRBJ2-7; possibly TRBD1 for D (7 bases). The germline CDR1 and CDR2 sequences are SNHLY and FYNNEI. V dropped 6 bases and J dropped 1 base, with 16 bases sitting between them. This CDR3 region has 15 residues. The CDR3 here is CASRQYRGGSYEQYF. CDR3 DNA sequence: TGTGCCAGCAGACAATACAGGGGAGGTTCCTACGAGCAGTACTTC.

The chain employs TRBV9 and TRBJ2-1; D may be TRBD1 or TRBD2 (5 bases each). Germline CDR1 reads SGDLS; CDR2 reads YYNGEE. V gave up 0 bases and J gave up 0 bases, with 10 bases separating them. The CDR3 consists of 16 residues. For the CDR3, the DNA is TGTGCCAGCAGCGTAGCGGGGCAGAGCTCCTACAATGAGCAGTTCTTC. It is translated as CASSVAGQSSYNEQFF.

This chain links TRBV9 with TRBJ1-1; unclear D gene. This CDR3 is built from 14 residues. The V and J ends lost 0 bases and 6 bases respectively, with 12 bases between them. CDR1 SGDLS and CDR2 YYNGEE come from the germline V gene. DNA of the CDR3: TGTGCCAGCAGCGTAGGGAGTTCGGGCGCTGAAGCTTTCTTT. Translating it yields CASSVGSSGAEAFF.

The rearrangement links TRBV11-3 to TRBJ1-3, with D perhaps TRBD1 (5 bases). The germline CDR1 and CDR2 sequences are SGHNT and YENEEA. V lost 2 bases and J lost 0, with 8 bases in between. The CDR3 spans 15 residues. The chain's CDR3 is CASSLRGYSGNTIYF. CDR3 nucleotides: TGTGCCAGCAGCTTACGGGGCTACTCTGGAAACACCATATATTTT.

The chain carries TRBV11-2 and TRBJ2-3, with 10 positions matching TRBD2. The V segment lost 4 bases and the J segment 4 bases; nucleotides outside the gene matches: 11. CDR3 length equals 17 residues. CDR1 SGHAT and CDR2 FQNNGV come from the germline V gene. CDR3 sequence reads: CASSSPRASGSADTQYF. The CDR3 nucleotides are TGTGCCAGCAGCTCGCCTCGGGCTAGCGGGAGCGCAGATACGCAGTATTTT.

This chain joins TRBV5-6 and TRBJ2-1; D may match TRBD1 or TRBD2 (5 bases each). Per the germline V gene, CDR1 is SGHDT and CDR2 is YYEEEE. The length of the CDR3 is 12 residues. V lost 4 bases to trimming and J lost 14 bases, with 16 bases between them. The CDR3 protein is CASSPSGLREFF. DNA for the CDR3: TGTGCCAGCAGCCCGTCGGGGCTCCGGGAGTTCTTC.

V gene TRBV28 combines with J gene TRBJ1-2; 7 bases are shared with TRBD1. This CDR3 has 14 amino acids. Unmatched junction bases numbered 7, after V lost 6 bases and J lost 3 bases. Germline CDR1 MDHEN, CDR2 SYDVKM. In DNA form, the CDR3 reads TGTGCCAGCAGGCCGCCGGGGACAGACTATGGCTACACCTTC. Residues: CASRPPGTDYGYTF.

This clone occurred once. V usage is TRBV10-3 and J usage is TRBJ2-5; D possibly corresponds to TRBD1 (5 bases). The germline CDR1 and CDR2 sequences are ENHRY and SYGVKD. CDR3 length: 13 amino acids. V shed 10 bases and J shed 0 bases, with 12 bases lying between them. The CDR3 sequence: CASARGYQETQYF. The CDR3 DNA sequence: TGTGCCAGCGCTAGGGGATACCAAGAGACCCAGTACTTC.

This clone occurred once. The chain employs TRBV30 and TRBJ1-5; D might be TRBD1 (5 bases). V was trimmed by 1 base and J by 4 bases, leaving 8 bases between them. This CDR3 comprises 13 residues. Germline V gene sequence: CDR1 GTSNPN, CDR2 SVGIG (reference sequence). DNA of the CDR3: TGTGCCTGGAGTGGGGGGATTAATCAGCCCCAGCATTTT. It specifies CAWSGGINQPQHF.

The V gene is TRBV19, the J gene TRBJ1-4, with D unclear. Trimming cost V 6 bases and J 7 bases, with 12 bases left between them. This CDR3 has 13 residues. Germline V gene sequence: CDR1 LNHDA, CDR2 SQIVND (reference sequence). The CDR3 DNA sequence: TGTGCCAGTAGAACTGGGTTGGGTGAAAAACTGTTTTTT. Translating it yields CASRTGLGEKLFF.

The chain combines TRBV7-2 with TRBJ2-7; 7 nucleotides align to TRBD2. Looked up from germline, CDR1 is SGHTA and CDR2 is FQGNSA. The CDR3 spans 14 residues. Losses at the gene ends were 5 bases for V and 6 bases for J; bases not matched to a gene: 10. The CDR3 nucleotides read TGTGCCAGCAGCCCGGTGGGGGGGACCGGCGAGCAGTACTTC. This sequence encodes CASSPVGGTGEQYF.

The V gene is TRBV6-4, the J gene TRBJ1-4, with D possibly matching TRBD1 (5 bases). In germline, CDR1 is MRHNA, CDR2 SNTAGT. The length of the CDR3 is 15 residues. The V end lost 6 bases, the J end lost 13 bases, and 24 bases lay between the germline ends. CDR3 in amino acids: CASSRGGDTEIRLFF. As DNA, the CDR3 is TGTGCCAGCAGCCGAGGAGGGGATACGGAGATTAGACTGTTTTTT.

V is TRBV7-9 and J is TRBJ2-3, with a possible D match to TRBD1 (6 bases). The CDR3 contains 14 residues. Germline values: CDR1 SEHNR, CDR2 FQNEAQ (reference sequence). Trimming removed 4 bases from V and 0 bases from J, with 8 bases in between. CDR3 region: CASSSGESTDTQYF. The CDR3 DNA reads as TGTGCCAGCAGCTCAGGGGAGAGCACAGATACGCAGTATTTT.